The entry that follows covers one T cell receptor (beta chain) sequence. Its matching antigen is unknown. The assay was immunoSEQ multiplex PCR, and TCRdb's table has in-frame clones only and misses some. The sample yields millions of clones, approximately 90% seen once. The record originates from a study of shared clonotypes between healthy human individuals. Findings and caveats of the study: Memory subsets had estimated richness that was generally smaller than that of naive subsets. When compared with the clonotypes that were shared by all four sorted-subset donors, the non-shared clonotypes turned out to have lower generation probabilities. Exclusively blood specimens were collected; tissue repertoires likely differ.

CDR1 SGHRS and CDR2 YFSETQ come from the germline V gene. The CDR3 length is 18 residues. With 0 bases clipped from V and 5 bases from J, the junction kept 11 bases outside the gene matches. The rearrangement links TRBV5-1 to TRBJ1-4; 9 nucleotides agree with TRBD1. The sample consisted of naive CD4+ T cells sorted from blood. Subset in this sample: CD45RA+ positively selected. The clonotype originates from a young man in good health. CDR3 in DNA: TGCGCCAGCAGCTTGGTGGGACAGGGAATTTTAGGAAATGAAAAACTGTTTTTT. It yields the protein CASSLVGQGILGNEKLFF.